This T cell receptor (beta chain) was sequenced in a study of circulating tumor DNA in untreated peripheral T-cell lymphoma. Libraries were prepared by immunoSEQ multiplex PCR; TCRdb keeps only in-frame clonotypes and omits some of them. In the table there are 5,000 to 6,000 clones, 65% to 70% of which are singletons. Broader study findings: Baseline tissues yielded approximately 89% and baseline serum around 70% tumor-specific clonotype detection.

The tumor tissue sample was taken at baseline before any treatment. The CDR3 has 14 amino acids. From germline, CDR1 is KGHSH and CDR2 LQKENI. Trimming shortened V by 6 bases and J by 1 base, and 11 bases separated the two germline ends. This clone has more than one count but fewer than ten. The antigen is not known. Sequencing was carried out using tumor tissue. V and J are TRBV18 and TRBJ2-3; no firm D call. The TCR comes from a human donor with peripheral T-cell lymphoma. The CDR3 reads CASSPLGGTDTQYF. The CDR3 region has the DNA TGTGCCAGCTCCCCCCTAGGTGGCACAGATACGCAGTATTTT.